The T cell receptor (beta chain) under discussion was sequenced for a study of TIL therapy for anti-PD-1-resistant metastatic lung cancer. Across the study: Tumors had a median PD-L1 proportion score of about 6%. Median tumor mutation burden was under 1.9 mutations per megabase.

This clone was counted between two and nine times. The immunoSEQ assay was v3. Libraries were sequenced to 2 million to 2.5 million read pairs (survey) or roughly 4.5-6 million (deep). Sequencing used immunoSEQ multiplex PCR; TCRdb keeps in-frame clones, though not all of them. The sample has some 60,000 clones, around four fifths seen once. The time point here: pre-treatment sample, taken before nivolumab and TIL therapy. Stage 4 NSCLC adults joined between October 2017 and 2020. Germline V CDR1 and CDR2: ENHRY, SYGVKD. The V and J ends lost 5 bases and 0 bases respectively, with 1 base between them. The CDR3 runs to 11 residues.

This material consisted of blood, taken at baseline. The chain combines TRBV10-3 with TRBJ1-1, with D uncertain. The origin of this receptor is a person aged 25 to 85 with non-small cell lung cancer. In nucleotides, the CDR3 is TGTGCCATCAGTATGAACACTGAAGCTTTCTTT. Protein: CAISMNTEAFF.